This T cell receptor (beta chain) came from a study of shared clonotypes between healthy human individuals. CDR1 SGHDN and CDR2 FVKESK come from the germline V gene. The trim removed 4 bases at V and 4 bases at J, leaving 4 bases unmatched. This CDR3 spans 14 amino acids. Genomic DNA belonging to each subset was distributed in equal measure over several immunoSEQ plates. Around 220 ng DNA, 25,000 to 35,000 T cell genomes, went into each sorted-subset replicate PCR. Assay: immunoSEQ multiplex PCR; the TCRdb copy retains only in-frame clones and omits some. The sample has nearly 1,000,000 clones, more than 75% seen once.

The receptor comes from a young man in good health. Sequencing was done on a sample of memory CD4+ T cells sorted from blood. Subset described: CD45RA-negative fraction. The rearrangement links TRBV14 to TRBJ1-1, with 9 bases identical to TRBD1. CDR3 sequence reads: CASSRQGVSTEAFF. Here the CDR3 DNA reads TGTGCCAGCAGCCGACAGGGGGTCAGCACTGAAGCTTTCTTT.